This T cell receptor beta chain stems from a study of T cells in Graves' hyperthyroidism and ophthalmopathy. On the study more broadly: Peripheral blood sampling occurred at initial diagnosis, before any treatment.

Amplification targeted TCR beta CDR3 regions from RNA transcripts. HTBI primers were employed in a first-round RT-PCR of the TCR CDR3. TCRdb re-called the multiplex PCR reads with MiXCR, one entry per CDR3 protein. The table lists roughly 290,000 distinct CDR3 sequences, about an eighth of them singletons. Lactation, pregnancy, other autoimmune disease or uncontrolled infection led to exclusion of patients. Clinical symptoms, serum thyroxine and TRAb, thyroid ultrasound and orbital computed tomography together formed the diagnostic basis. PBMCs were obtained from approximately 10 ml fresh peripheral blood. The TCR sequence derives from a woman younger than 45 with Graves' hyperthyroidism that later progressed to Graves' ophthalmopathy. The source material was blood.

CDR3 in DNA: TGTGCCAGCAGCCACGACCGAGCGGGCGCCTACGAGCAGTACTTC. Its protein product is CASSHDRAGAYEQYF. The genes are TRBV3-1 and TRBJ2-7, with D tentatively TRBD2 (6 bases). The germline V and J ends were trimmed by 3 bases and 2 bases, with 14 bases remaining between them. CDR3 size: 15 residues. Germline-derived CDR1 and CDR2 are LGHDT and YNNKEL (reference sequence).